A selection of T cell receptor beta chains follows, all from one sample in a study of cytomegalovirus exposure and HLA in healthy donors. Clones were sequenced by immunoSEQ multiplex PCR, and TCRdb holds only the in-frame ones, with some missing. The table shows around 150,000 clones, with about 75% occurring only once. Sequenced sample: PBMCs. The receptors were sampled from a female donor in good health and CMV-seronegative. Each CDR3 is given with its conserved first and last residue. The D gene is left open where the match is weak. Rows may omit the clone size; those that give it use once, few, many or a size class.

TRBJ2-1 | few | TRBD2 | TRBV5-1 | TGCGCCAGCAAACTGACTAGCGGGGCCAATGAGCAGTTCTTC | CASKLTSGANEQFF
TRBJ1-5 | . | TRBD1 | TRBV4-1 | TGCGCCAGCAGCCAAGGGACAGGGGGCTTGGGTCAGCCCCAGCATTTT | CASSQGTGGLGQPQHF
TRBJ2-3 | once | TRBD2 | TRBV5-1 | TGCGCCAGCAGCTTGGGTAGCGGGGGAGGAGATACGCAGTATTTT | CASSLGSGGGDTQYF
TRBJ1-5 | . | TRBD1 | TRBV27 | TGTGCCAGCAGTCCGGGTGTCGACAGGGCTCAGCCCCAGCATTTT | CASSPGVDRAQPQHF
TRBJ2-2 | . | . | TRBV30 | TGTGCCTGGAGTGTACGGACAGGGAGGGACACCGGGGAGCTGTTTTTT | CAWSVRTGRDTGELFF
TRBJ2-1 | . | TRBD2 | TRBV27 | TGTGCCAGCAGTCGTACCCGGGCTAGCGGGAGTGGGTACAATGAGCAGTTCTTC | CASSRTRASGSGYNEQFF
TRBJ1-1 | few | TRBD1 | TRBV6-5 | TGTGCCAGCAGTTACATCGGGACAGGGGAGAACACTGAAGCTTTCTTT | CASSYIGTGENTEAFF
TRBJ2-7 | . | . | TRBV4-2 | TGTGCCAGCAGCCAAGATCCCAGGAACCACGAGCAGTACTTC | CASSQDPRNHEQYF
TRBJ1-1 | few | . | TRBV30 | TGTGCCTGGAGTTATCAGGGAAGCACTGAAGCTTTCTTT | CAWSYQGSTEAFF
TRBJ2-1 | few | . | TRBV5-1 | TGCGCCAGCAGCGAGACTCCGGAGACGGAGCAGTTCTTC | CASSETPETEQFF
TRBJ1-6 | . | . | TRBV4-1 | TGCGCCAGCAGCCAAGCTGTTTTGGAGGGGAATTCACCCCTCCACTTT | CASSQAVLEGNSPLHF
TRBJ1-1 | once | . | TRBV2 | TGTGCCAGCAGGCAGGATGGCAGGCCTGAAGCTTTCTTT | CASRQDGRPEAFF
TRBJ1-6 | . | . | TRBV6-5 | TGTGCCAGCAGTTACTCGAGGTCAGACTATAATTCACCCCTCCACTTT | CASSYSRSDYNSPLHF
TRBJ2-2 | . | . | TRBV5-8 | TGTGCCAGCAGCTTAACCAGGGGAAAGGGCGGGGAGCTGTTTTTT | CASSLTRGKGGELFF
TRBJ2-6 | . | TRBD1 | TRBV29-1 | TGCAGCGTTGGACAGGGGGCTGGGGCCAACGTCCTGACTTTC | CSVGQGAGANVLTF
TRBJ1-2 | . | TRBD1 | TRBV11-3 | TGTGCCAGCAGCTTAGGGGACAGAGCTAACTATGGCTACACCTTC | CASSLGDRANYGYTF
TRBJ1-2 | few | TRBD1 | TRBV19 | TGTGCCAGTAGCGACAGGGGACGACTTTATGGCTACACCTTC | CASSDRGRLYGYTF
TRBJ1-4 | once | TRBD1 | TRBV10-3 | TGTGCCATCAGTGTACAAAAACAGGGGCCTAATGAAAAACTGTTTTTT | CAISVQKQGPNEKLFF
TRBJ2-3 | . | TRBD2 | TRBV29-1 | TGCAGCGCCGGGAGAACCGGGACTAGCTCCGCAGATACGCAGTATTTT | CSAGRTGTSSADTQYF
TRBJ1-1 | . | . | TRBV7-9 | TGTGCCAGCAGCTTAGATCTCGGGAACACTGAAGCTTTCTTT | CASSLDLGNTEAFF
TRBJ2-7 | once | TRBD1 | TRBV11-2 | TGTGCCAGCAGCTTAGGGCGGGACAGGGGCTACGAGCAGTACTTC | CASSLGRDRGYEQYF
TRBJ2-2 | . | . | TRBV2 | TGTGCCAGCGGGAGCGGAGAGAGAACCGGGGAGCTGTTTTTT | CASGSGERTGELFF
TRBJ2-2 | . | . | TRBV12-5 | TGTGCTAGTGGCAACTCTAACACCGGGGAGCTGTTTTTT | CASGNSNTGELFF
TRBJ1-2 | few | TRBD1 | TRBV19 | TGTGCCAGTGAGAAAGGACAGGGGGCGTCGAACTATGGCTACACCTTC | CASEKGQGASNYGYTF
TRBJ2-1 | . | . | TRBV5-6 | TGTGCCAGCAGCCTACGGAGGAGAGCACCCTACAATGAGCAGTTCTTC | CASSLRRRAPYNEQFF
TRBJ1-5 | . | . | TRBV7-6 | TGTGCCAGCAGCTTAGCTGAAGGGGCAGGTCAGCCCCAGCATTTT | CASSLAEGAGQPQHF
TRBJ1-1 | few | . | TRBV7-6 | TGTGCCAGCAGCTTAGAGGGGCACACTGAAGCTTTCTTT | CASSLEGHTEAFF